This T cell receptor beta chain comes out of a study of blood T cell repertoires in COVID-19. At the level of the study: The United States, Italy and Spain supplied acute and convalescent COVID-19 samples. PBMCs, B-cell-depleted T cells, or T cells provided the cDNA or gDNA that made up the material.

Profiled with immunoSEQ multiplex PCR; TCRdb holds only in-frame clones, not every one. The sample lists about 99,000 clones; 79% were seen once. This CDR3 has 16 amino acids. The V gene's germline CDR1 is MGHDK and CDR2 SYGVNS. Material for sequencing was peripheral blood. The sequence was collected from a woman of 80 years or more with active or convalescent COVID-19. The chain links TRBV25-1 to TRBJ2-3; 14 bases fit TRBD2. In DNA form, the CDR3 reads TGTGACCCGGGACTAGCGGGAGAAGACAGGACAGATACGCAGTATTTT. Amino acids: CDPGLAGEDRTDTQYF.